Below are 14 T cell receptor beta chains sequenced from a single sample in a study of T cell responses to AZD1222 COVID-19 vaccine (dated by TCRdb to about 2021). This specimen's time point label, interpreted: baseline before first vaccination. Receptor amplification or capture employed the immunoSEQ multiplex PCR assay. TCRdb mirrors the immuneACCESS table, restricted to in-frame sequences. Some clones are absent from its copies; in checked studies, under half trace to an unresolved V gene, and the reason for the others is unknown. The sample table records 90,000 to 120,000 clones; around 83% of these occur just once. About 3.3% of the sample is in the top ten clones. The source material was peripheral blood, sampled on day 0 of AZD1222 vaccination. The receptor set was obtained from an adult in good health.

This clone occurred a few times. V is TRBV5-1 and J is TRBJ1-3; tentative D call: TRBD1 (5 bases). The V end lost 0 bases, the J end lost 4 bases, and 8 bases lay between the germline ends. This CDR3 comprises 14 residues. Germline V gene data show CDR1 as SGHRS and CDR2 as YFSETQ. DNA of the CDR3: TGCGCCAGCAGCTTGGGAGGGGTCGGAAACACCATATATTTT. It translates to CASSLGGVGNTIYF.

This clone came up a few times. This chain joins TRBV5-1 and TRBJ1-3, with no clear D. Germline CDR1 and CDR2: SGHRS and YFSETQ. CDR3 length equals 17 residues. The V end was cut by 4 bases, the J end by 0 bases, with 17 bases between. The CDR3 nucleotides read TGCGCCAGCAGCCTGGGATCGCCCGTTAGCTCTGGAAACACCATATATTTT. This translates into CASSLGSPVSSGNTIYF.

The V and J genes are TRBV7-9 and TRBJ1-3; D call uncertain. Germline assignment: CDR1 SEHNR and CDR2 FQNEAQ (reference sequence). The CDR3 contains 13 residues. CDR3 DNA: TGTGCAACGGACGAGAGCTCTGGAAACACCATATATTTT. This gives the protein CATDESSGNTIYF.

In this sample, this clone turned up once. This chain connects TRBV18 to TRBJ1-5; D is possibly TRBD1 (5 bases). The CDR3 has 17 residues. The ends were cut back, 2 bases at V and 0 bases at J, with 14 bases in the middle. From germline, CDR1 is KGHSH and CDR2 LQKENI. This CDR3 reads CASSPGVGATSNQPQHF. The CDR3 DNA reads TGTGCCAGCTCACCAGGGGTTGGGGCAACTAGCAATCAGCCCCAGCATTTT.

The CDR3 nucleotides are TGCGCCAGCTCCAGGGACCTAACCACCTACGAGCAGTACTTC. Translating gives CASSRDLTTYEQYF. The V and J genes are TRBV5-1 and TRBJ2-7; the D gene could be TRBD1 or TRBD2 (5 bases each). Per germline, CDR1 SGHRS and CDR2 YFSETQ. This CDR3 region has 14 residues. V lost 7 bases to trimming and J lost 2 bases, with 16 bases between them.

The rearrangement links TRBV10-3 to TRBJ2-7, with 10 bases matching TRBD1. The germline gives CDR1 ENHRY, CDR2 SYGVKD. CDR3 length equals 14 residues. V dropped 6 bases and J dropped 2; count of bases not matched to a gene: 4. For the CDR3, the DNA is TGTGCCATCAGGGGACAGGGGTATCCCTACGAGCAGTACTTC. It encodes CAIRGQGYPYEQYF.

The CDR3 DNA reads as TGCGCCAGCAGTCAACCTCTGACTAGGAAAGGCGAGCAGTACTTC. Residues: CASSQPLTRKGEQYF. The chain carries TRBV23-1 and TRBJ2-7; a weak D match, TRBD2 (6 bases). TRBV23-1 is labeled an ORF, and its function is uncertain. CDR3 length: 15 amino acids. V dropped 2 bases and J dropped 6 bases, with 17 bases sitting between them.

The rearrangement uses TRBV29-1 and TRBJ1-1; D gene ambiguous. The V and J ends lost 4 bases and 0 bases respectively, with 9 bases between them. This CDR3 contains 13 residues. Germline CDR1 is SQVTM and CDR2 is ANQGSEA. Here the CDR3 DNA reads TGCAGCGTTGTAAGGCAATTGAACACTGAAGCTTTCTTT. It encodes CSVVRQLNTEAFF.

The chain links TRBV18 to TRBJ1-1; tentatively, D is TRBD1 (5 bases). Deletions cut 3 bases from V and 1 base from J, with 6 bases between. Germline CDR1 reads KGHSH; CDR2 reads LQKENI. The CDR3 extends over 13 amino acids. The CDR3 spells CASSPQGNTEAFF. For the CDR3, the DNA is TGTGCCAGCTCACCCCAGGGGAACACTGAAGCTTTCTTT.

The chain has TRBV9 and TRBJ1-3; D call uncertain. Trimming shortened V by 4 bases and J by 0 bases, and 11 bases separated the two germline ends. The CDR3 extends over 15 amino acids. Germline V lookup: CDR1 SGDLS, CDR2 YYNGEE. The CDR3 DNA reads TGTGCCAGCAGCCTGGACGGAGTCTCTGGAAACACCATATATTTT. It translates to CASSLDGVSGNTIYF.

The V gene is TRBV18, the J gene TRBJ1-2; tentative D call: TRBD1 (5 bases). The CDR3 is 13 amino acids. V lost 4 bases to trimming and J lost 4 bases, with 10 bases between them. The V gene's germline CDR1 is KGHSH and CDR2 LQKENI. Written as DNA, the CDR3 is TGTGCCAGCTCACAGGGGTCGGGCTATGGCTACACCTTC. Translated: CASSQGSGYGYTF. Together with reference TRBV18 and TRBJ1-2, the CDR3 gives the full variable domain: NAGVMQNPRHLVRRRGQEARLRCSPMKGHSHVYWYRQLPEEGLKFMVYLQKENIIDESGMPKERFSAEFPKEGPSILRIQQVVRGDSAAYFCASSQGSGYGYTFGSGTRLTVV.

V and J are TRBV6-2 or TRBV6-3 and TRBJ1-1; 8 nucleotides align to TRBD1. Trimming took 5 bases from V and 4 from J; bases not matched to a gene: 3. CDR3 length: 13 residues. CDR1 and CDR2 (germline): MNHEY, SVGEGT. In DNA, the CDR3 is TGTGCCAGCAGTGGACAGGGTCCCACTGAAGCTTTCTTT. Its translation: CASSGQGPTEAFF.

This chain joins TRBV13 and TRBJ2-7; no definite D call. Germline values: CDR1 PRHDT, CDR2 FYEKMQ (reference sequence). Between the trimmed V and J ends, which lost 5 bases and 6 bases, there was a span of 17 bases. The CDR3 extends over 14 amino acids. CDR3 in amino acids: CASSLNQPVGEQYF. CDR3 coding DNA: TGTGCCAGCAGCCTAAATCAGCCGGTGGGCGAGCAGTACTTC.

The genes are TRBV5-1 and TRBJ2-1; D might be TRBD2 (6 bases). Per the germline V gene, CDR1 is SGHRS and CDR2 is YFSETQ. CDR3 length equals 16 residues. Trimming removed 4 bases at V and 3 bases at J, with 17 bases between. CDR3 DNA: TGCGCCAGCAGCCCACGGACTACTGACAGCTACAATGAGCAGTTCTTC. Translating gives CASSPRTTDSYNEQFF.